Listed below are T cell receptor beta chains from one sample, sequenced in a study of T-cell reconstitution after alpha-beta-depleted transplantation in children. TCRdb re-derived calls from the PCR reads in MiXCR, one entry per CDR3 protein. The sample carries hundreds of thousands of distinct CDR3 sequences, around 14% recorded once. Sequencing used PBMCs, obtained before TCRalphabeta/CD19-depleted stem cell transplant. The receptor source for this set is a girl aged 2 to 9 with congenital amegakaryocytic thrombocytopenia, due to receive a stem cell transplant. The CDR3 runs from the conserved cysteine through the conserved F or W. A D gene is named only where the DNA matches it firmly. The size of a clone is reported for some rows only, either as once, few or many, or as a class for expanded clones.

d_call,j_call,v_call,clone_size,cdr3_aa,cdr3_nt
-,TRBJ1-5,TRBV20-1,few,CSAAGRSNQPQHF,TGCAGTGCTGCGGGCCGTAGCAATCAGCCCCAGCATTTT
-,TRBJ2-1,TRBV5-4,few,CASSYSDAYNEQFF,TGTGCCAGCAGCTATTCCGATGCTTACAATGAGCAGTTCTTC
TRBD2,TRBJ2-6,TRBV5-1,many,CASSLLAGGPGANVLTF,TGCGCCAGCAGCTTACTAGCGGGAGGGCCTGGGGCCAACGTCCTGACTTTC
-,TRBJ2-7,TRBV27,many,CASSWRGSYEQYF,TGTGCCAGCAGTTGGCGGGGCTCCTACGAGCAGTACTTC
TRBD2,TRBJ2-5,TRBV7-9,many,CASSLREGLLLMETQYF,TGTGCCAGCAGCTTGCGGGAGGGCCTATTGTTAATGGAGACCCAGTACTTC
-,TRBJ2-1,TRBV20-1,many,CSAIPGILSGEQFF,TGCAGTGCTATCCCAGGGATTTTGAGTGGTGAGCAGTTCTTC
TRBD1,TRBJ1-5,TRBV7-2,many,CASSLTGDSNQPQHF,TGTGCCAGCAGCCTTACAGGGGATAGCAATCAGCCCCAGCATTTT
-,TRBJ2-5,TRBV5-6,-,CASSLYLEDETQYF,TGTGCCAGCAGCTTGTATTTGGAAGATGAGACCCAGTACTTC
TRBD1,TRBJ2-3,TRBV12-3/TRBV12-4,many,CASSPRDSIAPDTQYF,TGTGCCAGCAGTCCCCGGGACAGCATCGCCCCAGATACGCAGTATTTT
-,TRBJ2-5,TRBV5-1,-,CASSFPGVVETQYF,TGCGCCAGCAGCTTCCCAGGGGTCGTAGAGACCCAGTACTTC
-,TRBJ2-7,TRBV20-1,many,CSASPPLGLGAYEQYF,TGCAGTGCTAGCCCCCCCCTAGGATTGGGGGCTTACGAGCAGTACTTC
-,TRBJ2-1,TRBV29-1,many,CSDRRGNEQFF,TGCAGCGACCGCCGTGGGAATGAGCAGTTCTTC
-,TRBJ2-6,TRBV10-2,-,CASSEVSEANVLTF,TGCGCCAGCAGTGAAGTCTCTGAGGCCAACGTCCTGACTTTC